These 23 T cell receptor beta chains came from one sample sequenced in a study of shared clonotypes between healthy human individuals. The data were produced by immunoSEQ multiplex PCR, yet TCRdb's version contains in-frame clones alone and is incomplete. The data contain about 460,000 clones, more than 70% of them singletons. Sequenced material: PBMCs. The receptors derive from a woman in her thirties or forties in good health. Some clones in this sample may be carry-over from other donors' samples.

Concerning this clone itself: Other nucleotide sequences in the sample specify the same CDR3. This rearrangement joins TRBV7-2 to TRBJ2-5; D is uncertain. TRBJ2-7 explains the end of the DNA better; the J call may be wrong. CDR3 length equals 15 residues. The germline V gene has CDR1 SGHTA and CDR2 FQGNSA. CDR3 amino acids: CASSLAGLADYEQYF. The CDR3 coding sequence is TGTGCCAGCAGCTTAGCGGGGTTGGCTGACTACGAGCAGTACTTC.

CDR3 DNA: TGTGCCAGCAGCGCCTCCTTCTCCGGTGAGCAGTTCTTC. The encoded protein is CASSASFSGEQFF. V is TRBV9 and J is TRBJ2-1; D is ambiguous. Trimming removed 3 bases at V and 9 bases at J, with 13 bases between. Germline CDR1 SGDLS, CDR2 YYNGEE. The CDR3 has 13 residues.

The V gene is TRBV10-3, the J gene TRBJ2-7; tentatively, D is TRBD1 (5 bases). V was pared by 0 bases and J by 2 bases, with 8 bases between. The CDR3 is 14 amino acids. Per the germline V gene, CDR1 is ENHRY and CDR2 is SYGVKD. The CDR3 DNA follows: TGTGCCATCAGTGAGTCGCAGGGAACCTACGAGCAGTACTTC. Encoded protein: CAISESQGTYEQYF.

The rearrangement uses TRBV6-1 and TRBJ1-1; no reliable D call. The germline CDR1 and CDR2 sequences are MNHNS and SASEGT. With 2 bases removed from V and 6 bases from J, the gap between germline ends came to 13 bases. There are 14 residues in the CDR3. CDR3 region: CASSENTGSAEAFF. CDR3 coding DNA: TGTGCCAGCAGTGAAAATACCGGGAGCGCTGAAGCTTTCTTT.

V is TRBV10-2 and J is TRBJ1-1, with 7 bases lining up with TRBD1. V was pared by 2 bases and J by 4 bases, with 7 bases of the junction left unmatched. The germline CDR1 and CDR2 sequences are WSHSY and SAAADI. The CDR3 has 15 residues. The CDR3 bases are TGCGCCAGCAGTGAGCGGGCAGGGGGAATCACTGAAGCTTTCTTT. This codes for CASSERAGGITEAFF.

To note about this clone: Other DNA variants within this sample encode the same CDR3. This rearrangement joins TRBV7-9 to TRBJ2-3; TRBD1 or TRBD2 may be the D gene (5 bases each). The length of the CDR3 is 14 residues. Trimming cost V 3 bases and J 0 bases, with 7 bases left between them. Germline V gene sequence: CDR1 SEHNR, CDR2 FQNEAQ (reference sequence). The CDR3 reads CASSLGRSTDTQYF. Written as DNA, the CDR3 is TGTGCCAGCAGCTTGGGACGGAGCACAGATACGCAGTATTTT.

This sequence joins TRBV25-1 and TRBJ2-7, with 8 bases fitting TRBD2. V trimming: 4 bases; J trimming: 0 bases; junction bases outside the gene matches: 8. In germline, CDR1 is MGHDK, CDR2 SYGVNS. The CDR3 extends over 16 amino acids. This chain's CDR3 is CASSGFGGGSSYEQYF. In DNA, the CDR3 is TGTGCCAGCAGTGGGTTTGGCGGGGGGAGCTCCTACGAGCAGTACTTC.

This chain uses TRBV2 with TRBJ1-1; D is unclear. This CDR3 region has 13 residues. Germline-derived CDR1 and CDR2 are SNHLY and FYNNEI. V was clipped by 6 bases and J by 3 bases, with 11 bases between them. DNA for the CDR3: TGTGCCAGCAGGGTATATTTGGACACTGAAGCTTTCTTT. Encoded protein: CASRVYLDTEAFF.

In the case of this clone: A far larger clone is just one base off, so this is likely a read error. The identical CDR3 is also encoded by other nucleotide sequences in the sample. The CDR3 loop is CSASRNTEAFF. For the CDR3, the DNA is TGCAGTGCTAGTAGGAACACTGAAGCTTTCTTT. V and J are TRBV20-1 and TRBJ1-1; D is uncertain. Trimming pared 3 bases from V and 1 base from J, leaving 3 bases between. Germline V lookup: CDR1 DFQATT, CDR2 SNEGSKA (reference sequence). CDR3 length: 11 residues.

The chain links TRBV28 to TRBJ2-5; 7 bases fit TRBD2. V shed 1 base and J 4 bases; nucleotides not matched to a gene: 3. This CDR3 is built from 14 residues. CDR1 MDHEN and CDR2 SYDVKM come from the germline V gene. Written as DNA, the CDR3 is TGTGCCAGCAGTTTATCCGGCGGGGGAGAGACCCAGTACTTC. Protein: CASSLSGGGETQYF.

A note on this clone: It is likely a read error: a sequence one base away is far more abundant. The same CDR3 is also encoded by other DNA sequences in this sample. CDR3 sequence (DNA): TGTGCCAGCAGTGACTCAGGTGACACCGGGGAGCTGTTTTTT. It encodes CASSDSGDTGELFF. The chain employs TRBV6-4 and TRBJ2-2; no clear D gene. Trimming left V 0 bases short and J 3 bases short, with 5 bases between. The CDR3 consists of 14 residues. Germline V gene data show CDR1 as MRHNA and CDR2 as SNTAGT.

CDR3 sequence (DNA): TGTGCCAGCAGGGGGGCCTATGGCTACACCTTC. Its protein is CASRGAYGYTF. This rearrangement joins TRBV6-5 to TRBJ1-2; the D gene is possibly TRBD1 (6 bases). The CDR3 is 11 amino acids. V shed 6 bases and J shed 4 bases, with 6 bases lying between them. Germline-derived CDR1 and CDR2 are MNHEY and SVGAGI.

V gene TRBV2 combines with J gene TRBJ1-4; TRBD1 aligns across 11 bases. Germline trimming cut 4 bases from V and 0 bases from J; bases unmatched to any gene: 7. This CDR3 is 18 amino acids long. Germline V gene sequence: CDR1 SNHLY, CDR2 FYNNEI. The CDR3, as DNA: TGTGCCAGCAGTGTTTTTGTGGGACAGGGGGCAACTAATGAAAAACTGTTTTTT. This encodes CASSVFVGQGATNEKLFF. The variable domain in full, with the rest retrieved from reference TRBV2 and TRBJ1-4, is EPEVTQTPSHQVTQMGQEVILRCVPISNHLYFYWYRQILGQKVEFLVSFYNNEISEKSEIFDDQFSVERPDGSNFTLKIRSTKLEDSAMYFCASSVFVGQGATNEKLFFGSGTQLSVL.

As regards this clone: Given a much more abundant clone one base away, this may be a read error. The chain is built from TRBV19 and TRBJ2-3, with D possibly matching TRBD1 (6 bases). The CDR3 is made up of 15 amino acids. Germline V gives CDR1 LNHDA, CDR2 SQIVND (reference sequence). The CDR3 is CVSSIREGGRYTQYF. Written as DNA, the CDR3 is TGTGTCAGTAGTATAAGGGAAGGGGGTAGATATACGCAGTATTTT.

This chain connects TRBV5-4 to TRBJ2-3; 15 bases are shared with TRBD2. The germline V gene has CDR1 SGHNT and CDR2 YYREEE (reference sequence). This CDR3 is 16 amino acids long. V trimming: 3 bases; J trimming: 7 bases; junction bases outside the gene matches: 6. The CDR3 is CASSSGLAGGPNTQYF. The DNA of the CDR3 is TGTGCCAGCAGCTCCGGACTAGCGGGAGGGCCAAATACGCAGTATTTT.

The chain is built from TRBV11-1 and TRBJ2-2; 9 positions match TRBD1. The germline CDR1 and CDR2 sequences are SGHAT and FQDESV (reference sequence). The CDR3 contains 15 residues. V lost 5 bases to trimming and J lost 5 bases; unmatched junction nucleotides: 6. CDR3 sequence reads: CASSPRTGVTGELFF. The CDR3 bases are TGTGCCAGCAGCCCGCGGACAGGGGTAACCGGGGAGCTGTTTTTT.

The V and J genes are TRBV7-6 and TRBJ2-3; 8 bases agree with TRBD2. In germline, CDR1 is SGHVS, CDR2 FNYEAQ. This CDR3 is built from 16 residues. Trimming cost V 1 base and J 6 bases; bases outside gene matches: 9. Here the CDR3 DNA reads TGTGCCAGCAGCTTAGGTGCGGGGGGAGATTATGATACGCAGTATTTT. Translation: CASSLGAGGDYDTQYF.

This chain connects TRBV6-5 to TRBJ2-7, with D uncertain. Germline CDR1 reads MNHEY; CDR2 reads SVGAGI. The V end lost 7 bases, the J end lost 0 bases, and 10 bases lay between the germline ends. The CDR3 loop spans 13 amino acids. The CDR3 loop is CASMGGSSYEQYF. The CDR3 nucleotides read TGTGCCAGCATGGGCGGTAGCTCCTACGAGCAGTACTTC.

In its sample, this clone was seen once. This chain uses TRBV28 with TRBJ2-2; D remains unclear. This CDR3 region has 14 residues. Per the germline V gene, CDR1 is MDHEN and CDR2 is SYDVKM. The V end was cut by 4 bases, the J end by 7 bases, with 13 bases between. The CDR3 sequence: CASSSVNVGGELFF. DNA of the CDR3: TGTGCCAGCAGTTCAGTCAACGTGGGCGGGGAGCTGTTTTTT.

A remark on this clone: A far larger clone is one nucleotide away, so this likely arose from a read error. The rearrangement joins TRBV4-3 to TRBJ2-1; 11 nucleotides match TRBD2. Germline loops: CDR1 LGHNA, CDR2 YSLEER. The V gene end was trimmed by 2 bases and the J gene end by 4 bases; junction bases not matched to a gene: 1. The CDR3 length is 15 residues. CDR3 sequence: CASSQTSGGYNEQFF. CDR3 bases: TGCGCCAGCAGCCAAACTAGCGGGGGTTACAATGAGCAGTTCTTC.

This sequence joins TRBV28 and TRBJ2-5; TRBD2 is a possible D gene (7 bases). CDR3 length: 14 residues. Trimming pared 7 bases from V and 1 base from J, leaving 13 bases between. Germline assignment: CDR1 MDHEN and CDR2 SYDVKM. The CDR3 coding sequence is TGTGCCAGCAATCGGGGGGCGATCCAAGAGACCCAGTACTTC. Translating it yields CASNRGAIQETQYF.

This clone was recorded a few times. This chain links TRBV14 with TRBJ2-3; D is undetermined. The CDR3 totals 15 residues. The V gene's germline CDR1 is SGHDN and CDR2 FVKESK. V lost 0 bases and J 2 bases, leaving 9 bases between the germline ends. Here the CDR3 reads CASSQDPPDTDTQYF. The CDR3 coding sequence is TGTGCCAGCAGCCAAGATCCGCCAGACACAGATACGCAGTATTTT.

The table lists this clone with a few counts. The chain is built from TRBV11-1 and TRBJ1-1; no definite D call. Germline V gene sequence: CDR1 SGHAT, CDR2 FQDESV (reference sequence). The CDR3 covers 14 residues. V was trimmed by 3 bases and J by 2 bases, leaving 10 bases between them. Here the CDR3 reads CASSLRGENTEAFF. The CDR3 DNA reads TGTGCCAGCAGCTTGAGAGGCGAAAACACTGAAGCTTTCTTT. Full variable domain (missing parts from reference TRBV11-1 and TRBJ1-1): EAEVAQSPRYKITEKSQAVAFWCDPISGHATLYWYRQILGQGPELLVQFQDESVVDDSQLPKDRFSAERLKGVDSTLKIQPAELGDSAMYLCASSLRGENTEAFFGQGTRLTVV.